One and the same sample provided the 24 T cell receptor beta chains below, sequenced in a study of molecular identifiers for immune sequencing clone quantification. TCRdb called the PCR reads again in MiXCR, with one record for every CDR3 protein. The sample has a few hundred thousand distinct CDR3 sequences; about a quarter are singletons. The sample was naive CD8+ T cells from blood, with Jurkat cell RNA spiked in. Subset here: FACS-sorted CD8+CD4-CCR7+CD45RA+ naive T cells. The source is a human donor in good health. Some libraries in this study had Jurkat cell RNA spiked in.

The V gene is TRBV15, the J gene TRBJ1-1; 10 nucleotides align to TRBD1. V was clipped by 6 bases and J by 0 bases; unmatched bases: 7. Germline V gene sequence: CDR1 LNHNV, CDR2 YYDKDF (reference sequence). The CDR3 contains 16 residues. CDR3 loop: CATRVDRGRLNTEAFF. CDR3 sequence (DNA): TGTGCCACCAGGGTAGACAGGGGGCGCCTGAACACTGAAGCTTTCTTT.

The V call is TRBV21-1, the J call TRBJ1-1. TRBV21-1 is recorded as a pseudogene. This CDR3 is built from 13 residues. DNA for the CDR3: TGTGCCAGCAGCAAACCGCGGGCCACTGAAGCTTTCTTT. This encodes CASSKPRATEAFF.

This clonotype appeared a few times. This chain uses TRBV14 with TRBJ2-7; 9 bases fit TRBD2. Germline CDR1 and CDR2: SGHDN and FVKESK. CDR3 length: 15 residues. Trimming took 2 bases from V and 2 from J; bases not matched to a gene: 4. The CDR3 region has the DNA TGTGCCAGCAGCCAAACTAGCGGGCAACCCTACGAGCAGTACTTC. Protein sequence: CASSQTSGQPYEQYF.

This clonotype was picked up a small number of times. The chain couples TRBV28 to TRBJ2-7, with D possibly TRBD1 on 6 matching bases. Trimming took 6 bases from V and 7 from J, leaving 16 bases between them. Looked up from germline, CDR1 is MDHEN and CDR2 is SYDVKM. CDR3 length: 13 residues. The CDR3 DNA sequence: TGTGCCAGCAGCCCACCTCAGGGGAGAGAGCAGTACTTC. It specifies CASSPPQGREQYF.

The rearrangement uses TRBV5-1 and TRBJ2-3; 8 nucleotides agree with TRBD1. The CDR3 has 15 amino acids. The J segment lost 5 bases and the V segment lost 0 bases, leaving 5 bases of the junction unmatched. Germline-derived CDR1 and CDR2 are SGHRS and YFSETQ. The CDR3 DNA reads TGCGCCAGCAGCTTGGCCCAGGGGGCGCAAGATACGCAGTATTTT. It translates to CASSLAQGAQDTQYF.

V and J are TRBV5-5 and TRBJ1-1; D unclear. Trimming left V 2 bases short and J 4 bases short, with 12 bases between. The CDR3 is 14 residues long. CDR1 and CDR2 (germline): SGHKS, YYEKEE (reference sequence). The CDR3 DNA is TGTGCCAGCAGCTTTGGAGGGATGCTCACTGAAGCTTTCTTT. Its protein product is CASSFGGMLTEAFF. Full variable domain (missing parts from reference TRBV5-5 and TRBJ1-1): DAGVTQSPTHLIKTRGQQVTLRCSPISGHKSVSWYQQVLGQGPQFIFQYYEKEERGRGNFPDRFSARQFPNYSSELNVNALLLGDSALYLCASSFGGMLTEAFFGQGTRLTVV.

A note on this clonotype: With a much larger clone just one base away, this may be a read error. The chain has TRBV6-5 and TRBJ1-1; D is unresolved. The CDR3 length is 14 residues. Per germline, CDR1 MNHEY and CDR2 SVGAGI. The CDR3 nucleotides are TGTGCCGGCAGTTACTCCGAGACGGACGAAAGGGCTTTCTTT. Its protein is CAGSYSETDERAFF.

The rearrangement joins TRBV6-1 to TRBJ1-5; no reliable D call. The germline V and J ends were trimmed by 2 bases and 2 bases, with 10 bases remaining between them. Germline-derived CDR1 and CDR2 are MNHNS and SASEGT. The CDR3 contains 15 residues. The CDR3 protein is CASSEWFNGNQPQHF. Written as DNA, the CDR3 is TGTGCCAGCAGTGAATGGTTTAATGGCAATCAGCCCCAGCATTTT.

Points on this clonotype: One end of the junction fails to match germline, which may point to a read error. The V gene is TRBV20-1, the J gene TRBJ1-1; D uncertain. This CDR3 region has 12 residues. Per germline, CDR1 DFQATT and CDR2 SNEGSKA (reference sequence). CDR3 region: CSARDLGIEAIF. The CDR3 DNA is TGCAGTGCTAGAGATCTGGGGATTGAAGCTATCTTT.

This clonotype was detected a few times. The rearrangement uses TRBV4-1 and TRBJ1-5; D possibly corresponds to TRBD1 (6 bases). V was clipped by 5 bases and J by 1 base, with 12 bases between them. The CDR3 runs 15 residues. Germline CDR1 reads MGHRA; CDR2 reads YSYEKL. The CDR3 here is CASSKGEPSNQPQHF. DNA for the CDR3: TGCGCCAGCAGCAAGGGGGAACCCAGCAATCAGCCCCAGCATTTT.

This rearrangement joins TRBV2 to TRBJ2-5, with D perhaps matching TRBD1 or TRBD2 (5 bases each). Germline CDR1 reads SNHLY; CDR2 reads FYNNEI. The CDR3 runs 16 residues. V was cut by 1 base and J by 3 bases, with 15 bases left in between. CDR3 DNA: TGTGCCAGCAGTGAAGATTACGCTAGCAGGGAAGAGACCCAGTACTTC. This gives the protein CASSEDYASREETQYF.

This chain uses TRBV19 with TRBJ2-7; 8 nucleotides match TRBD1. Looked up from germline, CDR1 is LNHDA and CDR2 is SQIVND (reference sequence). The CDR3 is made up of 14 amino acids. V gave up 3 bases and J gave up 4 bases; unmatched junction bases: 5. As DNA, the CDR3 is TGTGCCAGTAGTATGTGGACAGGGCAGTACGAGCAGTACTTC. Translating gives CASSMWTGQYEQYF.

This clonotype was seen only a few times. The V and J genes are TRBV30 and TRBJ2-7, with D maybe TRBD1 (6 bases). Deletions cut 3 bases from V and 2 bases from J, with 20 bases between. The germline gives CDR1 GTSNPN, CDR2 SVGIG (reference sequence). There are 16 residues in the CDR3. The CDR3 here is CAWSDRLRVSAYEQYF. Here the CDR3 DNA reads TGTGCCTGGAGCGACAGGTTGAGGGTTTCGGCCTACGAGCAGTACTTC.

The chain links TRBV6-5 to TRBJ1-6, with D unresolved. The CDR3 covers 21 residues. In germline, CDR1 is MNHEY, CDR2 SVGAGI. V was pared by 0 bases and J by 7 bases, with 28 bases between. The DNA for the CDR3 is TGTGCCAGCAGTTACTCGATTCCGACCTTCTCAAGGTCAACAATCAATTCACCCCTCCACTTT. It encodes CASSYSIPTFSRSTINSPLHF.

This sequence joins TRBV12-3 or TRBV12-4 and TRBJ2-5, with a weak D call TRBD2 (5 bases). CDR3 size: 17 residues. The V end lost 5 bases, the J end lost 2 bases, and 21 bases lay between the germline ends. CDR3: CASSASEGSGAQETQYF. CDR3 bases: TGTGCCAGCAGTGCCAGCGAAGGGAGTGGTGCGCAAGAGACCCAGTACTTC.

Of note for this clonotype: It is likely a read error, because the conserved phenylalanine at the end of the CDR3 is missing. V gene TRBV9 combines with J gene TRBJ1-6, with 7 nucleotides matching TRBD1. The germline gives CDR1 SGDLS, CDR2 YYNGEE. The CDR3 is made up of 14 amino acids. V trimming: 2 bases; J trimming: 8 bases; junction bases outside the gene matches: 4. The CDR3 is CASSVLQGDSPLHL. The DNA for the CDR3 is TGTGCCAGCAGCGTCTTGCAGGGGGATTCACCCCTCCACCTT.

The V and J genes are TRBV6-1 and TRBJ2-2; D is unresolved. Germline CDR1 reads MNHNS; CDR2 reads SASEGT. Trimming removed 2 bases at V and 4 bases at J, with 17 bases between. The CDR3 has 17 amino acids. As DNA, the CDR3 is TGTGCCAGCAGTGAATCTGTCGGGCACTCGGGCACCGGGGAGCTGTTTTTT. Translated: CASSESVGHSGTGELFF.

A few counts support this clonotype. The chain uses TRBV20-1 and TRBJ2-5; 8 bases are shared with TRBD2. Per the germline V gene, CDR1 is DFQATT and CDR2 is SNEGSKA (reference sequence). V lost 3 bases, J lost 5 bases, and 11 bases stayed unmatched. The CDR3 extends over 15 amino acids. CDR3: CSASAGTSGLETQYF. The CDR3 DNA follows: TGCAGTGCTAGTGCCGGGACTAGTGGTTTGGAGACCCAGTACTTC.

This clonotype was counted many times. The CDR3 coding sequence is TGTGCCAGCAGCTTAGGGATGGACAGGACGAACACCGGGGAGCTGTTTTTT. It codes for CASSLGMDRTNTGELFF. The chain uses TRBV7-9 and TRBJ2-2, with 7 bases identical to TRBD1. Germline V lookup: CDR1 SEHNR, CDR2 FQNEAQ (reference sequence). The junction had 5 bases not matched to a gene; V was cut back by 1 base and J by 0 bases. This CDR3 is built from 17 residues.

This clonotype appeared many times. The V and J genes are TRBV4-3 and TRBJ1-5; maybe TRBD1 (5 bases). V was cut by 4 bases and J by 0 bases, with 10 bases left in between. From germline, CDR1 is LGHNA and CDR2 YSLEER. CDR3 length equals 15 residues. Here the CDR3 reads CASSRDSYSNQPQHF. The CDR3 nucleotides read TGCGCCAGCAGCCGAGACAGCTATAGCAATCAGCCCCAGCATTTT.

This clonotype was seen a few times. The J gene is TRBJ2-5, the V gene TRBV30; no definite D call. Per germline, CDR1 GTSNPN and CDR2 SVGIG (reference sequence). V shed 1 base and J shed 7 bases, with 4 bases lying between them. This CDR3 has 10 residues. The CDR3 region has the DNA TGTGCCTGGAGTGCGGGGACCCAGTACTTC. Protein: CAWSAGTQYF. The full variable domain, in which reference TRBV30 and TRBJ2-5 provide the parts outside the CDR3, is SQTIHQWPATLVQPVGSPLSLECTVEGTSNPNLYWYRQAAGRGLQLLFYSVGIGQISSEVPQNLSASRPQDRQFILSSKKLLLSDSGFYLCAWSAGTQYFGPGTRLLVL.

Many counts were recorded for this clonotype. The chain recombines TRBV7-9 with TRBJ2-3, with D maybe TRBD1 (5 bases). The CDR3 sequence is 12 residues long. V was pared by 4 bases and J by 7 bases, with 9 bases between. In germline, CDR1 is SEHNR, CDR2 FQNEAQ (reference sequence). In DNA form, the CDR3 reads TGTGCCAGCAGCTGGGGCGAGAATACGCAGTATTTT. Its translation: CASSWGENTQYF. Full variable domain (remainder filled in from reference TRBV7-9 and TRBJ2-3): DTGVSQNPRHKITKRGQNVTFRCDPISEHNRLYWYRQTLGQGPEFLTYFQNEAQLEKSRLLSDRFSAERPKGSFSTLEIQRTEQGDSAMYLCASSWGENTQYFGPGTRLTVL.

This clonotype was observed once. The rearrangement links TRBV5-6 to TRBJ1-5, with TRBD1 as a possible D gene (6 bases). Per the germline V gene, CDR1 is SGHDT and CDR2 is YYEEEE. The V end lost 3 bases, the J end lost 4 bases, and 11 bases lay between the germline ends. This CDR3 has 14 residues. The CDR3 DNA reads as TGTGCCAGCAGCTCCCCCGGGACAAATCAGCCCCAGCATTTT. Translated, it gives CASSSPGTNQPQHF. Looking up the rest from reference TRBV5-6 and TRBJ1-5 gives the full variable domain: DAGVTQSPTHLIKTRGQQVTLRCSPKSGHDTVSWYQQALGQGPQFIFQYYEEEERQRGNFPDRFSGHQFPNYSSELNVNALLLGDSALYLCASSSPGTNQPQHFGDGTRLSIL.

This clonotype has more than one count but fewer than ten. This CDR3 reads CASSQDYIGFGNTIYF. DNA of the CDR3: TGCGCCAGCAGCCAAGATTATATAGGGTTCGGAAACACCATATATTTT. V gene TRBV4-3 combines with J gene TRBJ1-3; D gene ambiguous. The CDR3 runs 16 residues. Germline loops: CDR1 LGHNA, CDR2 YSLEER. Trimming shortened V by 0 bases and J by 4 bases, and 13 bases separated the two germline ends.